The 22 T cell receptor beta chains below all came from one sample that was sequenced in a study of PD-L1 blockade in urothelial cancer. Time point indicated: pretreatment peripheral blood. Assay used: immunoSEQ multiplex PCR; TCRdb lists only in-frame clones, some missing. The sample has around 86,000 clones; approximately 86% are singletons. The sample consisted of PBMCs, taken around atezolizumab (anti-PD-L1) treatment. The receptors here all came from a man in his forties or fifties with urothelial cancer.

The chain has TRBV11-2 and TRBJ2-7, with D perhaps TRBD2 (5 bases). V lost 0 bases to trimming and J lost 7 bases, with 13 bases between them. This CDR3 comprises 14 residues. Germline V gene lookup returns CDR1 SGHAT and CDR2 FQNNGV. DNA of the CDR3: TGTGCCAGCAGCTTAGATCAGGCTAGCAAAGAGCAGTACTTC. Its protein is CASSLDQASKEQYF.

The rearrangement links TRBV11-1 to TRBJ2-5, with D perhaps TRBD2 (7 bases). Germline CDR1 reads SGHAT; CDR2 reads FQDESV (reference sequence). Between the trimmed V and J ends, which lost 1 base and 4 bases, there was a span of 13 bases. This CDR3 contains 15 residues. CDR3 region: CASSLEGRGGETQYF. For the CDR3, the DNA is TGTGCCAGCAGCTTAGAAGGGAGGGGGGGAGAGACCCAGTACTTC.

The rearrangement joins TRBV14 to TRBJ2-3; D not resolved. CDR3 size: 16 residues. Germline CDR1 and CDR2: SGHDN and FVKESK. Trimming removed 1 base at V and 0 bases at J, with 11 bases between. The CDR3 loop is CASSQAFPLSTDTQYF. The CDR3 DNA sequence: TGTGCCAGCAGCCAAGCCTTTCCCCTTAGCACAGATACGCAGTATTTT.

V usage is TRBV29-1 and J usage is TRBJ2-1; D unclear. Trimming stripped 0 bases from V and 5 bases from J, with 8 bases between. The CDR3 has 13 amino acids. Germline V lookup: CDR1 SQVTM, CDR2 ANQGSEA. The CDR3: CSVEDRSDNEQFF. CDR3 nucleotide sequence: TGCAGCGTTGAAGATCGGTCGGACAATGAGCAGTTCTTC.

V usage is TRBV9 and J usage is TRBJ2-2, with 14 bases aligning to TRBD2. Germline loops: CDR1 SGDLS, CDR2 YYNGEE. Trimming took 4 bases from V and 6 from J; bases not matched to a gene: 8. This CDR3 comprises 17 residues. The CDR3: CASSRSTSGRDAGELFF. The CDR3 DNA reads as TGTGCCAGCAGCCGATCGACTAGCGGGAGGGACGCCGGGGAGCTGTTTTTT.

The V gene is TRBV29-1, the J gene TRBJ1-5; D is uncertain. The CDR3 consists of 14 residues. V was pared by 4 bases and J by 4 bases, with 14 bases between. Germline CDR1 and CDR2: SQVTM and ANQGSEA. The CDR3 sequence is CSVAVEADNQPQHF. The CDR3 region has the DNA TGCAGCGTTGCAGTCGAGGCAGATAATCAGCCCCAGCATTTT.

V usage is TRBV6-1 and J usage is TRBJ1-1; 9 bases map to TRBD1. V lost 5 bases to trimming and J lost 14 bases; unmatched junction nucleotides: 9. The CDR3 has 12 amino acids. Germline assignment: CDR1 MNHNS and CDR2 SASEGT. The CDR3 here is CASSPTGDRVFF. The CDR3 DNA reads as TGTGCCAGCAGTCCGACGGGGGACAGGGTCTTCTTT.

This clone was found once. The chain carries TRBV11-2 and TRBJ2-1; TRBD1 agrees at 8 bases. CDR1 is SGHAT, CDR2 FQNNGV, per germline. The V gene end was trimmed by 5 bases and the J gene end by 6 bases; junction bases not matched to a gene: 6. The CDR3 covers 14 residues. The CDR3 sequence is CASSQDRVGNEQFF. CDR3 DNA: TGTGCCAGCAGCCAGGACAGGGTTGGCAATGAGCAGTTCTTC.

This chain joins TRBV9 and TRBJ2-1, with a tentative D call TRBD2 (6 bases). V was trimmed by 6 bases and J by 5 bases, leaving 18 bases between them. This CDR3 is 15 amino acids long. Germline CDR1 SGDLS, CDR2 YYNGEE. CDR3 DNA: TGTGCCAGCAACCCAATCGGGGGAGGTAACAATGAGCAGTTCTTC. Its protein is CASNPIGGGNNEQFF.

The J gene is TRBJ1-5, the V gene TRBV7-2; D is unresolved. The V gene lost 3 bases and the J gene lost 0 bases, with 6 bases spanning the gap. The CDR3 loop spans 14 amino acids. Germline V gene lookup returns CDR1 SGHTA and CDR2 FQGNSA. The CDR3 spells CASSFTGSNQPQHF. The CDR3 DNA follows: TGTGCCAGCAGCTTTACGGGTAGCAATCAGCCCCAGCATTTT. The variable domain in full, completed from reference TRBV7-2 and TRBJ1-5, reads GAGVSQSPSNKVTEKGKDVELRCDPISGHTALYWYRQSLGQGLEFLIYFQGNSAPDKSGLPSDRFSAERTGGSVSTLTIQRTQQEDSAVYLCASSFTGSNQPQHFGDGTRLSIL.

A single count supports this clone. The chain joins TRBV5-8 to TRBJ1-5; tentatively, D is TRBD1 (6 bases). The V end was cut by 4 bases, the J end by 8 bases, with 16 bases between. This CDR3 is built from 14 residues. Germline V lookup: CDR1 SGHTS, CDR2 YDEGEE. The CDR3 here is CASSILQGREPQHF. DNA for the CDR3: TGTGCCAGCAGCATTTTACAGGGAAGGGAGCCCCAGCATTTT.

The V gene is TRBV28, the J gene TRBJ2-3, with 7 nucleotides matching TRBD1. The trim removed 5 bases at V and 2 bases at J, leaving 7 bases unmatched. This CDR3 is built from 15 residues. From germline, CDR1 is MDHEN and CDR2 SYDVKM. In DNA, the CDR3 is TGTGCCAGCAGTCTAGGGGGCTCATTCACAGATACGCAGTATTTT. It is translated as CASSLGGSFTDTQYF. Variable domain in full (rest from reference TRBV28 and TRBJ2-3): DVKVTQSSRYLVKRTGEKVFLECVQDMDHENMFWYRQDPGLGLRLIYFSYDVKMKEKGDIPEGYSVSREKKERFSLILESASTNQTSMYLCASSLGGSFTDTQYFGPGTRLTVL.

V and J are TRBV2 and TRBJ1-5; D may be TRBD1 (5 bases). Germline V lookup: CDR1 SNHLY, CDR2 FYNNEI. The CDR3 is 13 residues long. The V gene lost 11 bases and the J gene lost 5 bases, with 16 bases spanning the gap. Here the CDR3 reads CAGAGAVDQPQHF. CDR3 DNA sequence: TGTGCCGGGGCTGGGGCAGTCGATCAGCCCCAGCATTTT. Full variable domain (rest looked up from reference TRBV2 and TRBJ1-5): EPEVTQTPSHQVTQMGQEVILRCVPISNHLYFYWYRQILGQKVEFLVSFYNNEISEKSEIFDDQFSVERPDGSNFTLKIRSTKLEDSAMYFCAGAGAVDQPQHFGDGTRLSIL.

A few counts support this clone. This chain links TRBV13 with TRBJ2-2; tentatively, D is TRBD2 (6 bases). Germline V gene lookup returns CDR1 PRHDT and CDR2 FYEKMQ (reference sequence). This CDR3 is built from 15 residues. Trimming took 5 bases from V and 5 from J, leaving 15 bases between them. The CDR3: CASSERDSGTGELFF. The CDR3 DNA follows: TGTGCCAGCAGCGAACGGGACTCCGGGACCGGGGAGCTGTTTTTT.

The chain uses TRBV29-1 and TRBJ1-1; 12 bases fit TRBD1. V gave up 7 bases and J gave up 4 bases; unmatched junction bases: 10. This CDR3 is built from 15 residues. Germline CDR1 reads SQVTM; CDR2 reads ANQGSEA. Written as DNA, the CDR3 is TGCAGCGGCGTAAGGGACAGGGGGCGAAGCACTGAAGCTTTCTTT. This sequence encodes CSGVRDRGRSTEAFF. Filled out from reference TRBV29-1 and TRBJ1-1, the complete variable domain reads SAVISQKPSRDICQRGTSLTIQCQVDSQVTMMFWYRQQPGQSLTLIATANQGSEATYESGFVIDKFPISRPNLTFSTLTVSNMSPEDSSIYLCSGVRDRGRSTEAFFGQGTRLTVV.

This rearrangement joins TRBV27 to TRBJ2-2, with unresolved D. Trimming removed 11 bases at V and 2 bases at J, with 12 bases between. This CDR3 contains 13 residues. Germline loops: CDR1 MNHEY, CDR2 SMNVEV (reference sequence). CDR3 bases: TGTGCCTACCCAGACTGCAACACCGGGGAGCTGTTTTTT. Translation: CAYPDCNTGELFF.

The chain uses TRBV5-4 and TRBJ2-1; TRBD1 might be the D (5 bases). The CDR3 has 14 amino acids. The ends were cut back, 4 bases at V and 4 bases at J, with 12 bases in the middle. CDR1 is SGHNT, CDR2 YYREEE, per germline (reference sequence). The CDR3 loop is CASSQQDRYNEQFF. The CDR3 DNA reads TGTGCCAGCAGCCAACAGGACCGTTACAATGAGCAGTTCTTC.

The gene calls are TRBV27 and TRBJ2-7; 11 positions agree with TRBD2. The CDR3 runs 15 residues. With V trimmed by 5 bases and J by 2 bases, 5 bases remained unmatched. Germline V CDR1 and CDR2: MNHEY, SMNVEV (reference sequence). The CDR3, as DNA: TGTGCCAGCAGTAGACTAGCGGGGCTGACCTACGAGCAGTACTTC. Protein product: CASSRLAGLTYEQYF.

The rearrangement joins TRBV18 to TRBJ1-2; 11 nucleotides line up with TRBD1. CDR3 length: 16 amino acids. CDR1 and CDR2 from the germline V gene are KGHSH and LQKENI. After removal of 6 bases from V and 8 bases from J, the junction contained 14 bases not matched to a gene. CDR3 loop: CASSPTGTGGSWGYTF. The CDR3 bases are TGTGCCAGCTCGCCTACCGGGACAGGGGGGTCCTGGGGCTACACCTTC.

This clone was observed once. The chain carries TRBV28 and TRBJ1-5; 8 bases match TRBD1. V trimming: 6 bases; J trimming: 4 bases; junction bases outside the gene matches: 11. From germline, CDR1 is MDHEN and CDR2 SYDVKM. The CDR3 consists of 16 residues. CDR3 sequence (DNA): TGTGCCAGCAGCAGCCTCGGGACAGGAATAAATCAGCCCCAGCATTTT. This codes for CASSSLGTGINQPQHF.

The chain links TRBV11-3 to TRBJ2-1; 9 bases line up with TRBD1. V lost 4 bases and J lost 9; bases outside the gene matches: 10. The germline gives CDR1 SGHNT, CDR2 YENEEA. This CDR3 is built from 15 residues. The CDR3 bases are TGTGCCAGCAGCTCCCCGGGACAGGGTTCCAGTGAGCAGTTCTTC. This translates into CASSSPGQGSSEQFF.

V and J are TRBV29-1 and TRBJ1-2; no clear D gene. CDR1 is SQVTM and CDR2 is ANQGSEA in the germline V gene. Trimming removed 4 bases at V and 0 bases at J, with 6 bases between. CDR3 length: 12 amino acids. CDR3 protein: CSVGGANYGYTF. CDR3 nucleotides: TGCAGCGTTGGCGGGGCTAACTATGGCTACACCTTC.